This TCR beta chain was identified during a study of T cell changes during pregnancy in multiple sclerosis. The repertoire was sequenced with immunoSEQ multiplex PCR; TCRdb's copy has only in-frame clones and lacks some. The sample comprises 75,000 to 100,000 clones, almost 95% of which are singletons, and approximately 2% rests with the top ten. This CDR3 is 15 amino acids long. The germline V gene encodes CDR1 SGHTA and CDR2 FQGNSA. V gave up 5 bases and J gave up 5 bases, with 18 bases separating them. The specimen comprised peripheral blood, sampled after pregnancy. This sequence originates from a female donor with multiple sclerosis, enrolled in a pregnancy study. The chain employs TRBV7-2 and TRBJ2-5; tentatively, D is TRBD2 (6 bases). CDR3 nucleotides: TGTGCCAGCAGCCCTCCCGGGACTCCGCAGGAGACCCAGTACTTC. Translated, it gives CASSPPGTPQETQYF.